The sequence of this TCR beta chain was determined in a study of OX40 agonist ivuxolimab in advanced cancers. The germline V and J ends were trimmed by 2 bases and 7 bases, with 11 bases remaining between them. Germline V gives CDR1 SEHNR, CDR2 FQNEAQ (reference sequence). CDR3 length: 14 amino acids. This clone was seen more than once but under ten times. Only in-frame clones appear in the TCRdb table, and some are missing; sequencing was by immunoSEQ multiplex PCR. The sample holds tens of thousands of clones; roughly 84% are singletons and the top ten take roughly 3%. This sequence originates from an adult with an advanced solid tumor such as melanoma, head and neck, liver or kidney cancer. This sequence joins TRBV7-9 and TRBJ1-4; D gene unclear. This specimen was CD4+ or CD8+ T cells sorted from blood, taken in a trial of the OX40 agonist ivuxolimab. The CDR3 protein is CASSLLGKGEKLFF. The CDR3 DNA is TGTGCCAGCAGCTTACTAGGGAAGGGTGAAAAACTGTTTTTT.